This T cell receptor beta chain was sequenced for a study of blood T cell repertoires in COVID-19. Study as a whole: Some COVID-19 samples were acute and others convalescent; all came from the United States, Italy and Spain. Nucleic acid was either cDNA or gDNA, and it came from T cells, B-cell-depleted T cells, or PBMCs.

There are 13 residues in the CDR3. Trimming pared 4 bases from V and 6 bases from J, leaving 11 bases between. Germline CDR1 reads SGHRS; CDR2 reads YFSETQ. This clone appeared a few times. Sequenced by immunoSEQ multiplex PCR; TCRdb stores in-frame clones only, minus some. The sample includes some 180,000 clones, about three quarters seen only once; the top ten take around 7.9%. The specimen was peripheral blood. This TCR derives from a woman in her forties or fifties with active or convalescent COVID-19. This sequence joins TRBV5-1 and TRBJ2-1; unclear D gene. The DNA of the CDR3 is TGCGCCAGCAGCCAAACTACTGTCAATGAGCAGTTCTTC. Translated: CASSQTTVNEQFF.